This T cell receptor (beta chain) was documented in a study of radiotherapy plus CTLA-4 blockade in lung cancer. Study conclusions and caveats: Blood-borne expansion of tumor-derived TCR clones followed radiotherapy plus ipilimumab. Reported findings show early blood T cell clone dynamics, with interferon-beta, best predicted response.

Note on this clone: Its antigen is as yet unknown.

People whose metastatic non-small-cell lung cancer was chemo-refractory got focal radiation along with CTLA-4 blockade by ipilimumab. V shed 0 bases and J 5 bases; nucleotides not matched to a gene: 10. Germline values: CDR1 SGDLS, CDR2 YYNGEE. The CDR3 spans 18 residues. Clones were read by immunoSEQ multiplex PCR, and TCRdb kept only the in-frame ones, dropping some. The top ten hold about 3.3% of the sample, which has 40,000 to 50,000 clones, around four fifths seen once. This chain connects TRBV9 to TRBJ2-2; 10 positions agree with TRBD2. The receptor comes from a human donor with non-small cell lung cancer who had stable disease on radiotherapy plus ipilimumab. Here the sequenced sample was peripheral blood, taken from a patient treated with radiotherapy plus ipilimumab. CDR3 nucleotide sequence: TGTGCCAGCAGCGTAGACCCCTGGCTAGCGGGAGAAACCGGGGAGCTGTTTTTT. This encodes CASSVDPWLAGETGELFF.